This T cell receptor beta chain was recorded in a study of blood T cell repertoires in COVID-19. Background on the study: From the United States, Italy and Spain came samples of acute and convalescent COVID-19. Sources were T cells, B-cell-depleted T cells, or PBMCs; the material itself was cDNA or gDNA.

Per the study methods: Amplification of reference gene primers was used by the study to estimate nucleated cell counts. The method was immunoSEQ multiplex PCR; TCRdb's version includes in-frame clones alone and lacks a portion of them. V and J calls and clone size are those listed in that table; D and trimming were worked out from the DNA. Of about 150,000 clones listed, 78% are singletons. The material sequenced was peripheral blood. This receptor was obtained from an older man with acute or convalescent COVID-19.

This CDR3 reads CASSRGRDQETQYF. In DNA, the CDR3 is TGTGCCAGCAGCCGGGGCAGGGACCAAGAGACCCAGTACTTC. This chain joins TRBV3-1 (or the pseudogene TRBV3-2) and TRBJ2-5; the D gene is possibly TRBD1 (5 bases). V gave up 4 bases and J gave up 0 bases, with 9 bases separating them. Germline V CDR1 and CDR2: LGHDT, YNNKEL (reference sequence). The CDR3 extends over 14 amino acids.